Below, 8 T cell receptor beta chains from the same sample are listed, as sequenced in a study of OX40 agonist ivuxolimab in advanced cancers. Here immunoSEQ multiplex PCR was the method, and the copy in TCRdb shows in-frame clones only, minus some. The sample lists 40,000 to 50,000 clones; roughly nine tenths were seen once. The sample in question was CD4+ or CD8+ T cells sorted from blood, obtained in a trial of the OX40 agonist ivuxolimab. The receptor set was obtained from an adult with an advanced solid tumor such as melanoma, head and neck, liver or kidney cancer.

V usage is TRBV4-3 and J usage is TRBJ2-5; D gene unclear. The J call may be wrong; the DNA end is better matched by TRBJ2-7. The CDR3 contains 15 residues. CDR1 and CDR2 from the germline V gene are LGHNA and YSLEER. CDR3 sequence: CASSQGQTAYYEQYF. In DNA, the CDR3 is TGCGCCAGCAGCCAAGGACAAACGGCTTACTACGAGCAGTACTTC.

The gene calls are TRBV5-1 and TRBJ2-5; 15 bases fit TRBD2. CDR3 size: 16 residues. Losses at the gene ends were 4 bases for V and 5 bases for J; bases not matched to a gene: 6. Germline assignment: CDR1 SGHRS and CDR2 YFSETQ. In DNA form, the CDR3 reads TGCGCCAGCAGCATCGGGACTAGCGGGGGGTCTGAGACCCAGTACTTC. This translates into CASSIGTSGGSETQYF. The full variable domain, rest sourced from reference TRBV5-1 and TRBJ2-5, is KAGVTQTPRYLIKTRGQQVTLSCSPISGHRSVSWYQQTPGQGLQFLFEYFSETQRNKGNFPGRFSGRQFSNSRSEMNVSTLELGDSALYLCASSIGTSGGSETQYFGPGTRLLVL.

CDR3 in DNA: TGTGCCAGCAGCCCTCAGGGGCAGGTAGGGGATACGCAGTATTTT. Its translation is CASSPQGQVGDTQYF. The chain is built from TRBV11-3 and TRBJ2-3; possible D gene TRBD1, 6 bases. Germline CDR1 reads SGHNT; CDR2 reads YENEEA. Trimming left V 5 bases short and J 6 bases short, with 18 bases between. This CDR3 spans 15 amino acids.

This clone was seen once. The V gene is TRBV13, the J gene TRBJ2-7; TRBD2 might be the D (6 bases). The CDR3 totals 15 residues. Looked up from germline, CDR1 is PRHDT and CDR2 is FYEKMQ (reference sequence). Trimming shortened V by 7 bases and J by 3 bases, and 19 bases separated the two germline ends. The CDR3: CASTQATPGSYEQYF. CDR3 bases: TGTGCCAGCACCCAAGCCACTCCCGGGAGCTACGAGCAGTACTTC.

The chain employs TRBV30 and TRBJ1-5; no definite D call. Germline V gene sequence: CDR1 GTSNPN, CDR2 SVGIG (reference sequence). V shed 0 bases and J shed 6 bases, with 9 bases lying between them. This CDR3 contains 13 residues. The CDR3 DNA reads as TGTGCCTGGAGTGTTGGAGAGGGTCAGCCCCAGCATTTT. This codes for CAWSVGEGQPQHF.

The CDR3 sequence: CASTPGQGYNEQFF. DNA of the CDR3: TGCGCCAGCACCCCGGGACAGGGTTACAATGAGCAGTTCTTC. This chain uses TRBV5-1 with TRBJ2-1, with 9 bases fitting TRBD1. Germline trimming cut 6 bases from V and 4 bases from J; bases unmatched to any gene: 5. Germline CDR1 is SGHRS and CDR2 is YFSETQ. The length of the CDR3 is 14 residues.

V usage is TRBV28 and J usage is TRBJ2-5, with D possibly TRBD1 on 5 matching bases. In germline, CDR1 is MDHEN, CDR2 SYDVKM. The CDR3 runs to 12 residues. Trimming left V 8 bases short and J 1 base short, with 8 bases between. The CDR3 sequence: CASLDSQETQYF. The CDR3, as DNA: TGTGCCAGCCTCGACAGCCAAGAGACCCAGTACTTC.

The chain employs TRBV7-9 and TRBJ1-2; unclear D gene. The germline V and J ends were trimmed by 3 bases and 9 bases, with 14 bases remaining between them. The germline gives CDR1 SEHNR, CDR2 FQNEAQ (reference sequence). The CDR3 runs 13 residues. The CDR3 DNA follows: TGTGCCAGCAGCTTGGGCAACGGGGAGAGCTACACCTTC. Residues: CASSLGNGESYTF.